The clone carrying this T cell receptor beta chain has more than one count but fewer than ten. The sequencing template was cDNA reverse transcribed from extracted RNA. Generated by immunoSEQ multiplex PCR, the TCRdb table keeps only in-frame clones and is missing some. Of 100,000 to 150,000 clones listed, 35% to 45% were seen once; the top ten hold over 3%. These data originate in a study of CD8+ T cells in alopecia areata. Overall study context: Oral tofacitinib, 5 to 10 mg twice daily, was given in an open-label trial.

The CDR3 has 15 amino acids. Trimming took off 7 bases at V and 7 bases at J, with 23 bases between the two ends. In germline, CDR1 is SQVTM, CDR2 ANQGSEA. The receptor's source is a human donor with alopecia areata. The chain is built from TRBV29-1 and TRBJ2-4; possibly TRBD1 or TRBD2 for D (6 bases each). Sample: CD4+ T cells sorted from blood. In DNA, the CDR3 is TGCAGCGCGGGGGCGGGCCCAGACCCCGGGAACATTCAGTACTTC. Translated, it gives CSAGAGPDPGNIQYF.